Each of the 11 T cell receptor beta chains below was sequenced from the same sample in a study of read filtering for tumor transcriptome and immune sequencing. The library was built from 400 to 500 ng RNA with molecular barcoded adaptors for alpha/delta and beta/gamma chains. TCRdb itself ran the reads through MiXCR, one entry per CDR3 protein. The sample has about 130,000 distinct CDR3 sequences, about an eighth seen once. Sequenced material: a population of CD138-negative cells sorted from bone marrow. These receptors all stem from a donor at least 40 years old with multiple myeloma.

The sample holds a few counts of this clonotype. V is TRBV13 and J is TRBJ1-2; weak D call: TRBD1 (5 bases). V dropped 5 bases and J dropped 4 bases, with 17 bases sitting between them. Germline V gives CDR1 PRHDT, CDR2 FYEKMQ (reference sequence). CDR3 length: 15 residues. CDR3 DNA: TGTGCCAGCAGCGCCGGGGGGGAGTTCAGCTATGGCTACACCTTC. Residues: CASSAGGEFSYGYTF.

As for this clonotype: This may stem from a read error, because a much larger clone lies one nucleotide away. V usage is TRBV6-5 and J usage is TRBJ1-1; no definite D call. CDR1 is MNHEY and CDR2 is SVGAGI in the germline V gene. The CDR3 has 13 amino acids. V lost 8 bases, J lost 6 bases, and 16 bases lay in between. CDR3 residues: CASSKEVIPEAFF. The CDR3 nucleotides read TGTGCCAGCTCCAAGGAGGTAATTCCTGAAGCTTTCTTT.

This clonotype was detected many times. The chain combines TRBV4-2 with TRBJ2-3; D gene uncertain. The ends were cut back, 0 bases at V and 0 bases at J, with 10 bases in the middle. CDR3 length equals 16 residues. Germline V gives CDR1 LGHNA, CDR2 YNFKEQ. This CDR3 is CASSQDGHASTDTQYF. CDR3 DNA sequence: TGTGCCAGCAGCCAAGATGGGCATGCTAGCACAGATACGCAGTATTTT.

This clonotype was counted ten times or more. The chain couples TRBV2 to TRBJ2-2, with unresolved D. The germline CDR1 and CDR2 sequences are SNHLY and FYNNEI. V was pared by 2 bases and J by 0 bases, with 7 bases between. The CDR3 sequence is 15 residues long. The CDR3 spells CASSESRSNTGELFF. The CDR3 bases are TGTGCCAGCAGTGAATCCAGATCGAACACCGGGGAGCTGTTTTTT.

Regarding this clonotype: With a much larger clone just one base away, this may be a read error. The chain joins TRBV9 to TRBJ1-2; D may be TRBD1 (6 bases). Trimming took off 7 bases at V and 10 bases at J, with 20 bases between the two ends. The germline V gene has CDR1 SGDLS and CDR2 YYNGEE. The CDR3 has 13 amino acids. The DNA for the CDR3 is TGTGCCAGCGGCGGGAACCCAGGGGACCCCTACACCTTC. Its translation: CASGGNPGDPYTF.

The sample holds many counts of this clonotype. This rearrangement joins TRBV13 to TRBJ1-1, with D tentatively TRBD1 (6 bases). Trimming shortened V by 5 bases and J by 1 base, and 14 bases separated the two germline ends. Germline V gene sequence: CDR1 PRHDT, CDR2 FYEKMQ (reference sequence). CDR3 length: 15 amino acids. This chain's CDR3 is CASSPPGAKNTEAFF. DNA for the CDR3: TGTGCCAGCAGCCCACCGGGGGCAAAGAACACTGAAGCTTTCTTT.

This clonotype was detected many times. This chain joins TRBV7-2 and TRBJ2-3; TRBD2 matches at 8 bases. Germline assignment: CDR1 SGHTA and CDR2 FQGNSA. With 6 bases clipped from V and 1 base from J, the junction kept 12 bases outside the gene matches. The CDR3 is 17 residues long. The CDR3 DNA sequence: TGTGCCAGCAGTCATGACGCAGGAGCGGGAGGCACAGATACGCAGTATTTT. Its protein product is CASSHDAGAGGTDTQYF.

This clonotype was counted many times. This chain joins TRBV20-1 and TRBJ2-1, with 11 bases fitting TRBD2. J lost 7 bases, V lost 0 bases, and 11 bases had no gene match. Germline CDR1 DFQATT, CDR2 SNEGSKA (reference sequence). CDR3 length: 17 amino acids. The DNA of the CDR3 is TGCAGTGCTAGAGATATCATAGCGGGAGGGCCGGGAAATGAGCAGTTCTTC. Protein sequence: CSARDIIAGGPGNEQFF.

This clonotype was detected only a few times. A much larger clone is a single base away; this may be a read error. This sequence joins TRBV20-1 and TRBJ2-1, with a weak D call TRBD2 (5 bases). The V gene lost 5 bases and the J gene lost 7 bases, with 18 bases spanning the gap. This CDR3 has 14 residues. The germline V gene has CDR1 DFQATT and CDR2 SNEGSKA (reference sequence). This CDR3 reads CSAWKIALENEQFF. In DNA, the CDR3 is TGCAGTGCTTGGAAGATAGCGCTGGAAAATGAGCAGTTCTTC.

Comments on this clonotype: One base away lies a much larger clone, so this may be a sequencing read error. The genes are TRBV4-1 and TRBJ1-4; D unresolved. CDR3 length equals 17 residues. Germline V gene sequence: CDR1 MGHRA, CDR2 YSYEKL. Between the trimmed V and J ends, which lost 4 bases and 2 bases, there was a span of 17 bases. This chain's CDR3 is CASSLEGRTDTNEKLFF. In DNA form, the CDR3 reads TGCGCCAGCAGCCTAGAAGGTAGAACAGACACTAATGAAAAACTGTTTTTT.

V is TRBV7-6 and J is TRBJ2-1; TRBD1 aligns across 7 bases. From germline, CDR1 is SGHVS and CDR2 FNYEAQ. The V and J ends lost 1 base and 2 bases, in that order; junction bases with no gene match: 2. This CDR3 is 15 amino acids long. The CDR3 bases are TGTGCCAGCAGCTTAGATGGGACAGCCTACAATGAGCAGTTCTTC. It encodes CASSLDGTAYNEQFF.